This T cell receptor beta chain was obtained from a study of T cells after posttransplantation cyclophosphamide. Study results and caveats: Recipient CMV seropositivity and CMV reactivation strongly tracked TRB clonality. Donor CD8+ memory clones often dominated recipient blood repertoires at later times. Skin or GI-infiltrating T cells shared few TRB sequences with blood.

Germline loops: CDR1 WSHSY, CDR2 SAAADI. The CDR3 has 15 amino acids. Between the trimmed V and J ends, which lost 0 bases and 4 bases, there was a span of 13 bases. Note on this clone: The target antigen is unknown.

Generated by immunoSEQ multiplex PCR, the TCRdb table keeps only in-frame clones and is missing some. Altogether about 7,300 clones are present, more than 90% being singletons, with the ten largest covering 3.9%. Peripheral blood was collected from the related graft donor on the marrow donation day. The receptor was isolated from a woman between 45 and 65 years old in good health and a related stem cell transplant donor. Sequencing was performed on CD4+ T cells sorted from blood. This chain joins TRBV10-2 and TRBJ2-7, with D perhaps TRBD2 (6 bases). This chain's CDR3 is CASSESRERAYEQYF. The CDR3 nucleotides are TGCGCCAGCAGTGAGTCTCGCGAGCGGGCGTACGAGCAGTACTTC.